This T cell receptor (beta chain) was identified during a study of T cells expressing NK-cell markers. Overall study context: CD3+CD56+NKG2C+, CD3+CD56+NKG2C- and CD3+CD56-NKG2C+ T cells, once sorted, supplied the TCR beta repertoires.

A note on this clonotype: The antigen remains unidentified.

This CDR3 is built from 14 residues. CDR1 is SGHNT, CDR2 YYREEE, per germline (reference sequence). General observations from the study: In a handful of donors, dominant NKG2C+ clonotypes were about 1.0-8% of CD8+ T cells.

TCRdb reworked the 5' RACE reads into one entry per CDR3 protein, no DNA. This sample lists just under 150,000 distinct CDR3 sequences; its ten largest clones have about 12%. The sequenced sample consisted of blood T cells: a sorted CD56 or NKG2C T cell subset, CD4+ or CD8+ T cells, or bulk PBMC T cells (not recorded which). V gene TRBV5-4 combines with J gene TRBJ1-2. This TCR was recovered from a man aged 18-30 years in good health. This CDR3 reads CASSVDQSNNGYTF.